These 17 T cell receptor beta chains originate from one sample sequenced in a study of T cell repertoires in cytomegalovirus infection. Their antigens remain unidentified. MiXCR, run by TCRdb on the reads, gives a single entry per CDR3 protein. The sample lists about 830,000 distinct CDR3 sequences, about 31% occurring once. This specimen was cultured CD8+ T cells from PBMCs, taken from culture after CMV antigen stimulation. The receptors shown here come from a human donor in good health (CMV status not recorded). Some clones in this sample may be carry-over from other donors' samples.

The chain recombines TRBV4-3 with TRBJ1-1, with 9 bases lining up with TRBD1. Germline V gene data show CDR1 as LGHNA and CDR2 as YSLEER. The CDR3 totals 17 residues. V lost 4 bases to trimming and J lost 4 bases; unmatched junction nucleotides: 13. The DNA for the CDR3 is TGCGCCAGCAGCCCCTCTCCCGGGACAGGGTTGAGCACTGAAGCTTTCTTT. This gives the protein CASSPSPGTGLSTEAFF.

The V call is TRBV7-9, the J call TRBJ2-2; TRBD1 is a possible D gene (6 bases). V was pared by 4 bases and J by 0 bases, with 18 bases between. In germline, CDR1 is SEHNR, CDR2 FQNEAQ (reference sequence). The CDR3 totals 18 residues. In DNA, the CDR3 is TGTGCCAGCAGCTCCCTTGTCGAGACAGGCCCGAACACCGGGGAGCTGTTTTTT. Protein: CASSSLVETGPNTGELFF.

Comment on this clonotype: This clone may be a read error of a much larger clone one base away. The chain uses TRBV6-1 and TRBJ1-2; D call uncertain. This CDR3 spans 13 amino acids. CDR1 and CDR2 from the germline V gene are MNHNS and SASEGT. The germline V and J ends were trimmed by 4 bases and 10 bases, with 16 bases remaining between them. The CDR3 sequence: CASSVYNSRDYTF. The CDR3, as DNA: TGTGCCAGCAGTGTATACAACTCGCGGGACTACACCTTC.

This chain connects TRBV7-9 to TRBJ1-1; possibly TRBD1 for D (5 bases). CDR3 size: 16 residues. V was trimmed by 3 bases and J by 6 bases, leaving 20 bases between them. Germline V CDR1 and CDR2: SEHNR, FQNEAQ (reference sequence). CDR3 protein: CASSFPPRGPSSEAFF. CDR3 DNA sequence: TGTGCCAGCAGCTTCCCTCCTCGGGGACCCTCTTCTGAAGCTTTCTTT. The whole variable domain, remainder taken from reference TRBV7-9 and TRBJ1-1, is DTGVSQNPRHKITKRGQNVTFRCDPISEHNRLYWYRQTLGQGPEFLTYFQNEAQLEKSRLLSDRFSAERPKGSFSTLEIQRTEQGDSAMYLCASSFPPRGPSSEAFFGQGTRLTVV.

In regard to this clonotype: A junction end diverges from the germline sequence, so it may reflect a read error. The chain recombines TRBV7-3 with TRBJ2-1; 10 bases line up with TRBD2. Germline V lookup: CDR1 SGHTA, CDR2 FQGTGA. CDR3 length: 15 residues. The CDR3 is CASSLVAGGFNEQSF. The CDR3 DNA reads as TGTGCCAGCAGCTTAGTAGCGGGGGGTTTTAATGAGCAGTCCTTC. Full variable domain (rest looked up from reference TRBV7-3 and TRBJ2-1): GAGVSQTPSNKVTEKGKYVELRCDPISGHTALYWYRQSLGQGPEFLIYFQGTGAADDSGLPNDRFFAVRPEGSVSTLKIQRTERGDSAVYLCASSLVAGGFNEQSFGPGTRLTVL.

The V call is TRBV12-3 or TRBV12-4, the J call TRBJ2-3, with 16 bases aligning to TRBD2. With 8 bases clipped from V and 2 bases from J, the junction kept 7 bases outside the gene matches. The CDR3 is 17 residues long. CDR3 nucleotide sequence: TGTGCCAGCCCTCCGGGACTAGCGGGGGGGGTCACAGATACGCAGTATTTT. Translation gives CASPPGLAGGVTDTQYF.

This clonotype was found many times. CDR3 coding DNA: TGTGCCAGTAGTCTGATGATCCCTCAAGAGACCCAGTACTTC. It encodes CASSLMIPQETQYF. This chain connects TRBV19 to TRBJ2-5, with D unresolved. V lost 5 bases and J lost 2, with 12 bases in between. Per germline, CDR1 LNHDA and CDR2 SQIVND (reference sequence). The CDR3 extends over 14 amino acids. The full variable domain, with the rest looked up from reference TRBV19 and TRBJ2-5, is DGGITQSPKYLFRKEGQNVTLSCEQNLNHDAMYWYRQDPGQGLRLIYYSQIVNDFQKGDIAEGYSVSREKKESFPLTVTSAQKNPTAFYLCASSLMIPQETQYFGPGTRLLVL.

The chain employs TRBV5-1 and TRBJ1-2; 8 bases fit TRBD1. Germline V gene lookup returns CDR1 SGHRS and CDR2 YFSETQ. The CDR3 spans 17 residues. J gave up 3 bases and V 4 bases, and 14 bases lay outside the gene matches. Here the CDR3 reads CASSETVSRGLDYGYTF. The CDR3 DNA is TGCGCCAGCAGCGAGACCGTGTCCAGGGGGCTGGACTATGGCTACACCTTC. Variable domain in full (rest from reference TRBV5-1 and TRBJ1-2): KAGVTQTPRYLIKTRGQQVTLSCSPISGHRSVSWYQQTPGQGLQFLFEYFSETQRNKGNFPGRFSGRQFSNSRSEMNVSTLELGDSALYLCASSETVSRGLDYGYTFGSGTRLTVV.

This clonotype was found a few times. This sequence joins TRBV5-1 and TRBJ1-2; D perhaps matches TRBD1 (5 bases). CDR3 size: 14 residues. V lost 3 bases and J 8 bases, leaving 17 bases between the germline ends. CDR1 SGHRS and CDR2 YFSETQ come from the germline V gene. The CDR3 bases are TGCGCCAGCAGCTCCCACGGGCAGCCAGGGGGCTACACCTTC. Translating it yields CASSSHGQPGGYTF.

This clonotype was detected ten times or more. The J gene is TRBJ2-1, the V gene TRBV7-2; D might be TRBD1 or TRBD2, each matching 5 bases. The ends were cut back, 6 bases at V and 6 bases at J, with 12 bases in the middle. The germline gives CDR1 SGHTA, CDR2 FQGNSA. This CDR3 has 13 residues. The CDR3 sequence is CASSPRDLNEQFF. The CDR3 DNA sequence: TGTGCCAGCAGTCCCCGGGACCTCAATGAGCAGTTCTTC.

Note on this clonotype: An end of the junction differs from the germline gene, which may be a read error. V gene TRBV12-5 combines with J gene TRBJ2-2, with D perhaps matching TRBD1 (5 bases). Germline-derived CDR1 and CDR2 are LGHNT and FRNRAP. This CDR3 has 15 residues. Here the CDR3 reads CASGLDIQVPGELFF. CDR3 nucleotide sequence: TGTGCTAGTGGCTTGGACATTCAAGTCCCCGGGGAGCTGTTTTTT.

The DNA of the CDR3 is TGTGCCAGTACCCCGGGACAGTCCCTGCATTTT. It is translated as CASTPGQSLHF. The chain has TRBV19 and TRBJ1-5; 7 bases are shared with TRBD1. Germline loops: CDR1 LNHDA, CDR2 SQIVND (reference sequence). V shed 7 bases, J shed 15 bases, and the junction held 9 bases outside the gene matches. The CDR3 totals 11 residues.

This clonotype was detected a few times. J is TRBJ1-2 and V is TRBV20-1; 10 bases map to TRBD1. The trim removed 3 bases at V and 4 bases at J, leaving 11 bases unmatched. The V gene's germline CDR1 is DFQATT and CDR2 SNEGSKA (reference sequence). This CDR3 has 16 residues. The CDR3 nucleotides are TGCAGTGCTAGCCTCTACTGGGACAGGGGATTCTATGGCTACACCTTC. This sequence encodes CSASLYWDRGFYGYTF.

The chain employs TRBV5-1 and TRBJ2-7; TRBD1 might be the D (5 bases). V was trimmed by 0 bases and J by 4 bases, leaving 14 bases between them. CDR3 length: 15 residues. Looked up from germline, CDR1 is SGHRS and CDR2 is YFSETQ. The CDR3 reads CASSLGQGIVYEQYF. The CDR3 DNA sequence: TGCGCCAGCAGCTTGGGGCAGGGTATAGTGTACGAGCAGTACTTC.

This clonotype was observed many times. The chain links TRBV7-6 to TRBJ2-1, with TRBD1 matching over 9 bases. J was trimmed by 10 bases and V by 4 bases; bases with no gene match: 5. This CDR3 has 13 amino acids. Germline V lookup: CDR1 SGHVS, CDR2 FNYEAQ. The CDR3 region has the DNA TGTGCCAGCAGCTCCGGACAGGGGAGCGAGCAGTTCTTC. Amino acid sequence: CASSSGQGSEQFF.

This clonotype was seen many times. The chain employs TRBV7-8 and TRBJ2-1; a weak D match, TRBD2 (6 bases). This CDR3 has 16 amino acids. The germline V and J ends were trimmed by 4 bases and 0 bases, with 13 bases remaining between them. Germline CDR1 reads SGHVS; CDR2 reads FQNEAQ. CDR3 sequence (DNA): TGTGCCAGCAGCTCCACCCACGGGAGCTCCTACAATGAGCAGTTCTTC. It translates to CASSSTHGSSYNEQFF.

In nucleotides, the CDR3 is TGTGCCAGCAGTGGGGGACCGTACGGCTCCTACAATGAGCAGTTCTTC. Translating gives CASSGGPYGSYNEQFF. The chain recombines TRBV12-3 or TRBV12-4 with TRBJ2-1; D possibly uses TRBD1 or TRBD2 (5 bases each). V lost 5 bases and J lost 0, with 14 bases in between. The CDR3 runs to 16 residues.